This T cell receptor (beta chain) emerged from a study of cytomegalovirus exposure and HLA in healthy donors. Study summary: There were approximately 81 million unique TCRs (from HLA-typed donors) in an early data release.

V shed 6 bases, J shed 4 bases, and the junction held 4 bases outside the gene matches. This CDR3 is built from 14 residues. Germline V gene lookup returns CDR1 SNHLY and CDR2 FYNNEI. A multiplex PCR was run with 60 Vbeta primers and 13 Jbeta primers. The assay was immunoSEQ multiplex PCR, and TCRdb's table has in-frame clones only and misses some. The data contain fewer than 110,000 clones, 85% to 90% of them singletons. J is TRBJ2-4 and V is TRBV2; 9 bases map to TRBD1. The sequencing sample was made of PBMCs. The TCR was taken from a man aged 25-45 years in good health and CMV-seronegative. The CDR3 loop reads CASSFGQGKNIQYF. The CDR3 nucleotides read TGTGCCAGCAGCTTTGGACAGGGGAAAAACATTCAGTACTTC. The variable domain in full, completed from reference TRBV2 and TRBJ2-4, reads EPEVTQTPSHQVTQMGQEVILRCVPISNHLYFYWYRQILGQKVEFLVSFYNNEISEKSEIFDDQFSVERPDGSNFTLKIRSTKLEDSAMYFCASSFGQGKNIQYFGAGTRLSVL.